The 26 T cell receptor beta chains given below trace back to one sample, sequenced in a study of T cells in narcolepsy. Libraries were prepared by immunoSEQ multiplex PCR; TCRdb keeps only in-frame clonotypes and omits some of them. The sample holds about 30,000 clones; over 80% are singletons and the top ten take less than 1%. The sequenced material came from CD45RA- memory CD4+ T cells from PBMCs. These TCRs come from a human donor with narcolepsy.

The V and J genes are TRBV6-1 and TRBJ2-1; the match to TRBD2 covers 12 bases. This CDR3 is 16 amino acids long. Germline lookup yields CDR1 MNHNS and CDR2 SASEGT. The V and J ends lost 3 bases and 1 base, in that order; junction bases with no gene match: 1. The CDR3 protein is CASSEGLAGSYNEQFF. CDR3 DNA: TGTGCCAGCAGTGAGGGACTAGCGGGTTCCTACAATGAGCAGTTCTTC.

The rearrangement joins TRBV7-2 to TRBJ2-7; 9 bases map to TRBD1. Germline V lookup: CDR1 SGHTA, CDR2 FQGNSA. V trimming: 2 bases; J trimming: 5 bases; junction bases outside the gene matches: 4. The CDR3 loop spans 14 amino acids. In DNA, the CDR3 is TGTGCCAGCAGCTTAAGGGACAGGGTCCACGAGCAGTACTTC. Encoded protein: CASSLRDRVHEQYF.

This rearrangement joins TRBV4-1 to TRBJ1-2; D gene uncertain. V dropped 4 bases and J dropped 3 bases, with 9 bases sitting between them. There are 13 residues in the CDR3. Germline V gene sequence: CDR1 MGHRA, CDR2 YSYEKL. In DNA form, the CDR3 reads TGCGCCAGCAGCCGCGGGGTATACTATGGCTACACCTTC. This encodes CASSRGVYYGYTF.

The CDR3 DNA sequence: TGTGCCAGCAGCTTAAGGGGGGAGAGTAGCTACACCTTC. Its protein is CASSLRGESSYTF. This chain uses TRBV7-2 with TRBJ1-2; D perhaps matches TRBD1 (6 bases). This CDR3 comprises 13 residues. Germline V gene sequence: CDR1 SGHTA, CDR2 FQGNSA. The V end was cut by 2 bases, the J end by 9 bases, with 13 bases between.

This sequence joins TRBV11-1 and TRBJ2-7; TRBD1 is a possible D gene (6 bases). This CDR3 has 16 residues. Germline CDR1 is SGHAT and CDR2 is FQDESV (reference sequence). With 6 bases removed from V and 2 bases from J, the gap between germline ends came to 20 bases. The CDR3 sequence: CASSFAGTIGTYEQYF. The CDR3, as DNA: TGTGCCAGCAGTTTTGCCGGGACAATAGGAACCTACGAGCAGTACTTC.

This chain uses TRBV10-3 with TRBJ2-7, with 9 bases aligning to TRBD2. Germline V gene sequence: CDR1 ENHRY, CDR2 SYGVKD. After removal of 7 bases from V and 7 bases from J, the junction contained 14 bases not matched to a gene. The CDR3 is 15 amino acids. The CDR3 DNA reads TGTGCCATCAAGGGGACTAGCTCCGAAACGGGGGAGCAGTACTTC. The encoded protein is CAIKGTSSETGEQYF.

The chain carries TRBV4-3 and TRBJ2-2, with 8 nucleotides matching TRBD2. From germline, CDR1 is LGHNA and CDR2 YSLEER. CDR3 length: 17 residues. Losses at the gene ends were 0 bases for V and 3 bases for J; bases not matched to a gene: 6. Here the CDR3 reads CASSQDGLAGDTGELFF. CDR3 nucleotides: TGCGCCAGCAGCCAAGATGGTCTAGCGGGTGACACCGGGGAGCTGTTTTTT.

The CDR3 bases are TGTGCCAGTAGTATGTCGGGGGAGCCCCAGCATTTT. It translates to CASSMSGEPQHF. This chain joins TRBV19 and TRBJ1-5, with TRBD1 as a possible D gene (5 bases). Germline assignment: CDR1 LNHDA and CDR2 SQIVND (reference sequence). CDR3 length: 12 residues. Trimming pared 3 bases from V and 8 bases from J, leaving 8 bases between.

The chain recombines TRBV7-2 with TRBJ1-1, with unresolved D. This CDR3 is 13 amino acids long. V was trimmed by 0 bases and J by 4 bases, leaving 6 bases between them. Per germline, CDR1 SGHTA and CDR2 FQGNSA. CDR3 loop: CASSLAGVTEAFF. The CDR3 nucleotides read TGTGCCAGCAGCTTAGCGGGCGTCACTGAAGCTTTCTTT.

The CDR3 loop reads CASSLEGLYEQYF. The CDR3 nucleotides are TGTGCCAGCAGCTTGGAGGGTCTCTACGAGCAGTACTTC. The chain joins TRBV5-6 to TRBJ2-7, with D unclear. This CDR3 contains 13 residues. Germline V gene lookup returns CDR1 SGHDT and CDR2 YYEEEE. V was shortened by 0 bases and J by 3 bases, with 7 bases between the two germline ends.

Only one count was recorded for this clone. The gene calls are TRBV6-5 and TRBJ1-2, with D possibly matching TRBD1 (5 bases). Trimming removed 5 bases from V and 8 bases from J, with 21 bases in between. Looked up from germline, CDR1 is MNHEY and CDR2 is SVGAGI. This CDR3 is 15 amino acids long. DNA of the CDR3: TGTGCCAGCAGTCAACGGCAGGGAGTCTTATTGGGCTACACCTTC. Translation gives CASSQRQGVLLGYTF.

The rearrangement links TRBV6-5 to TRBJ1-6, with D maybe TRBD1 (5 bases). Trimming left V 6 bases short and J 11 bases short, with 14 bases between. The germline V gene encodes CDR1 MNHEY and CDR2 SVGAGI. CDR3 length equals 13 residues. The CDR3 DNA is TGTGCCAGCAGGGGGGATGGGGCAGCACCCCTCCACTTT. It translates to CASRGDGAAPLHF.

Comment on this clone: At one boundary the junction diverges from the germline segment, which might be a read error. The chain links TRBV7-7 to TRBJ1-1; D remains ambiguous. The CDR3 extends over 16 amino acids. Germline V lookup: CDR1 SSHAT, CDR2 FNYEAQ (reference sequence). The CDR3 protein is CASSVAGETRNTEAFF. CDR3 DNA: TGTGCTAGCAGCGTAGCAGGAGAGACCCGGAACACTGAAGCTTTCTTT. Drawing the rest from reference TRBV7-7 and TRBJ1-1, the complete variable domain is GAGVSQSPRYKVTKRGQDVTLRCDPISSHATLYWYQQALGQGPEFLTYFNYEAQPDKSGLPSDRFSAERPEGSISTLTIQRTEQRDSAMYRCASSVAGETRNTEAFFGQGTRLTVV.

This clone appeared once. The sample carries other DNA sequences with the same CDR3. The V and J genes are TRBV6-5 and TRBJ2-5; no reliable D call. V was shortened by 4 bases and J by 5 bases, with 8 bases between the two germline ends. CDR3 length: 12 amino acids. CDR1 and CDR2 from the germline V gene are MNHEY and SVGAGI. The chain's CDR3 is CASSSVGETQYF. CDR3 nucleotides: TGTGCCAGCAGTTCCGTTGGGGAGACCCAGTACTTC.

The chain carries TRBV20-1 and TRBJ1-1; D is perhaps TRBD1 (5 bases). The germline V gene encodes CDR1 DFQATT and CDR2 SNEGSKA (reference sequence). There are 9 residues in the CDR3. The ends were cut back, 6 bases at V and 10 bases at J, with 9 bases in the middle. The CDR3 DNA reads as TGCAGTGCGCCGGGGGGAGCTTTCTTT. It codes for CSAPGGAFF.

Only one count was recorded for this clone. The gene calls are TRBV14 and TRBJ1-1, with D tentatively TRBD1 (5 bases). Germline CDR1 SGHDN, CDR2 FVKESK. V lost 3 bases, J lost 3 bases, and 11 bases lay in between. This CDR3 region has 14 residues. The CDR3: CASSQYGGDTEAFF. The CDR3 region has the DNA TGTGCCAGCAGCCAGTACGGGGGGGACACTGAAGCTTTCTTT.

This sequence joins TRBV10-3 and TRBJ1-1, with 7 nucleotides matching TRBD1. Germline CDR1 ENHRY, CDR2 SYGVKD. V lost 7 bases, J lost 4 bases, and 9 bases stayed unmatched. The CDR3 totals 14 residues. The CDR3 sequence is CAIKNQGDGTEAFF. In DNA form, the CDR3 reads TGTGCCATCAAGAACCAGGGGGACGGCACTGAAGCTTTCTTT.

V and J are TRBV9 and TRBJ2-5; possible D gene TRBD2, 6 bases. The end of the DNA aligns better with TRBJ2-7, so the J call may be wrong. CDR1 SGDLS and CDR2 YYNGEE come from the germline V gene. The CDR3 totals 16 residues. The CDR3 DNA reads as TGTGCCAGCAGCCTGTCTTCGGGGGTCCAGCCCTACGAGCAGTACTTC. Its translation: CASSLSSGVQPYEQYF.

Only one count was recorded for this clone. This chain links TRBV6-6 with TRBJ2-5, with 10 nucleotides matching TRBD2. The V gene's germline CDR1 is MNHNY and CDR2 SVGAGI (reference sequence). This CDR3 region has 13 residues. V shed 8 bases, J shed 1 base, and the junction held 1 base outside the gene matches. The CDR3 bases are TGTGCCAGCCGGACTAGCGGCCAAGAGACCCAGTACTTC. Translated: CASRTSGQETQYF.

The chain joins TRBV11-3 to TRBJ1-2; D may be TRBD1 (6 bases). Germline V lookup: CDR1 SGHNT, CDR2 YENEEA. The V end was cut by 1 base, the J end by 14 bases, with 14 bases between. The CDR3 spans 12 residues. The CDR3: CASSLGDRIGTF. The CDR3 DNA is TGTGCCAGCAGCTTAGGAGACAGGATTGGAACCTTC. The full variable domain, rest sourced from reference TRBV11-3 and TRBJ1-2, is EAGVVQSPRYKIIEKKQPVAFWCNPISGHNTLYWYLQNLGQGPELLIRYENEEAVDDSQLPKDRFSAERLKGVDSTLKIQPAELGDSAVYLCASSLGDRIGTFGSGTRLTVV.

This chain links TRBV12-5 with TRBJ1-2; 9 nucleotides line up with TRBD1. Trimming removed 3 bases from V and 0 bases from J; junction bases left unmatched: 8. The CDR3 loop spans 17 amino acids. The germline V gene has CDR1 LGHNT and CDR2 FRNRAP. CDR3 sequence: CASGFGDRVRTNYGYTF. The CDR3 nucleotides read TGTGCTAGTGGTTTCGGGGACAGGGTTCGCACTAACTATGGCTACACCTTC.

The chain recombines TRBV9 with TRBJ2-1; perhaps TRBD1 as D (6 bases). Germline CDR1 SGDLS, CDR2 YYNGEE. This CDR3 region has 16 residues. V was shortened by 0 bases and J by 4 bases, with 14 bases between the two germline ends. The CDR3 DNA is TGTGCCAGCAGCGTAGCAGGGGACCCAGGATACAATGAGCAGTTCTTC. Protein: CASSVAGDPGYNEQFF.

The rearrangement uses TRBV19 and TRBJ2-7; a weak D match, TRBD1 (6 bases). The germline V gene encodes CDR1 LNHDA and CDR2 SQIVND (reference sequence). V shed 5 bases and J shed 3 bases, with 20 bases lying between them. This CDR3 is 16 amino acids long. CDR3 sequence: CASSVADQGLLYEQYF. CDR3 nucleotides: TGTGCCAGTAGTGTGGCCGACCAGGGGTTACTCTACGAGCAGTACTTC.

The sample holds a few counts of this clone. This rearrangement joins TRBV28 to TRBJ1-1, with D perhaps TRBD1 (5 bases). The CDR3 totals 14 residues. Germline values: CDR1 MDHEN, CDR2 SYDVKM. Trimming removed 7 bases from V and 1 base from J, with 13 bases in between. The CDR3 spells CASTRAGPNTEAFF. Here the CDR3 DNA reads TGTGCCAGCACCCGGGCGGGGCCGAACACTGAAGCTTTCTTT.

The CDR3: CACTLWGGNTEAFF. The CDR3, as DNA: TGTGCCTGTACTTTATGGGGTGGGAACACTGAAGCTTTCTTT. This sequence joins TRBV30 and TRBJ1-1; the D is unclear. Germline V gene lookup returns CDR1 GTSNPN and CDR2 SVGIG (reference sequence). Between the trimmed V and J ends, which lost 6 bases and 1 base, there was a span of 15 bases. The CDR3 length is 14 residues.

The chain carries TRBV6-5 and TRBJ1-2; no clear D gene. Looked up from germline, CDR1 is MNHEY and CDR2 is SVGAGI. This CDR3 has 13 amino acids. Between the trimmed V and J ends, which lost 5 bases and 2 bases, there was a span of 9 bases. The CDR3 nucleotides read TGTGCCAGCAGTCCAGGACCAAACTATGGCTACACCTTC. Translating gives CASSPGPNYGYTF.